The clone carrying this TCR beta chain was recorded a few times. The CDR3 covers 14 residues. V was pared by 6 bases and J by 7 bases, with 18 bases between. Germline-derived CDR1 and CDR2 are MNHEY and SVGEGT. This sample is drawn from a study of T cells after yellow fever vaccination. TCRdb passed the 5' RACE reads through MiXCR, listing each CDR3 protein once. The data show about 130,000 distinct CDR3 sequences, with over 8% seen just once and 30% to 50% held by the top ten. Sequenced here: CD8+ T cells sorted from PBMCs, sampled on the day of the yellow fever booster vaccination. The TCR was taken from a man aged 18-30 years who received the YFV17D yellow fever vaccine. V usage is TRBV6-2 or TRBV6-3 and J usage is TRBJ2-5; possible D gene TRBD1, 6 bases. CDR3 coding DNA: TGTGCCAGCAGCCCTGTTTGGGGGCCCGTGACCCAGTACTTC. Translation: CASSPVWGPVTQYF.